Listed here are 7 T cell receptor beta chains from one sample, sequenced in a study of blood T cell repertoires in COVID-19 (dated by TCRdb to about 2020). Library method: the immunoSEQ multiplex PCR assay. Entries here come from immuneACCESS through TCRdb and include only in-frame sequences with V and J called. Some clones fail to appear in such tables; in the studies checked, an unresolved V gene covers under half of the shortfall, and the cause of the remainder is unknown. This sample holds some 47,000 clones; roughly 89% were observed only once. Clones ranked in the top ten supply around 5.1% of the sample. Sequencing was done on a sample of peripheral blood. The receptors stem from a man between 60 and 75 years old with active COVID-19.

This clone was seen once. The chain uses TRBV21-1 and TRBJ2-5; the D segment call TRBD2 is taken from the table without a DNA check. TRBV21-1 is a pseudogene segment. This CDR3 spans 17 amino acids. This CDR3 is CASSRPSGEPLQETQYF. The CDR3 DNA reads TGTGCCAGCAGTAGGCCTAGCGGCGAACCCCTTCAAGAGACCCAGTACTTC.

This chain uses TRBV28 with TRBJ2-3; the D gene is possibly TRBD1 (5 bases). The germline V and J ends were trimmed by 1 base and 2 bases, with 10 bases remaining between them. The CDR3 extends over 15 amino acids. Germline V gene lookup returns CDR1 MDHEN and CDR2 SYDVKM. Written as DNA, the CDR3 is TGTGCCAGCAGTTTATACAGGCGACCCACAGATACGCAGTATTTT. It specifies CASSLYRRPTDTQYF.

This CDR3 reads CASSQTPQAGLSEKLFF. The DNA of the CDR3 is TGTGCCAGCAGCCAAACCCCTCAAGCAGGACTCTCCGAAAAACTGTTTTTT. The chain carries TRBV7-2 and TRBJ1-4; D remains unclear. Looked up from germline, CDR1 is SGHTA and CDR2 is FQGNSA. Trimming pared 5 bases from V and 8 bases from J, leaving 24 bases between. The CDR3 covers 17 residues.

The chain employs TRBV27 and TRBJ2-7, with 7 positions matching TRBD1. J was trimmed by 3 bases and V by 5 bases; bases with no gene match: 10. CDR1 and CDR2 (germline): MNHEY, SMNVEV (reference sequence). CDR3 length equals 15 residues. CDR3 in amino acids: CASSLHRQGFYEQYF. CDR3 nucleotide sequence: TGTGCCAGCAGTCTGCACCGACAGGGCTTCTACGAGCAGTACTTC.

CDR3 bases: TGTGCCACCAGTGAACTTCCCGGGAGGACAGATACGCAGTATTTT. Protein: CATSELPGRTDTQYF. This chain links TRBV24-1 with TRBJ2-3, with 7 bases identical to TRBD2. The CDR3 has 15 amino acids. The germline CDR1 and CDR2 sequences are KGHDR and SFDVKD. The V and J ends lost 4 bases and 3 bases, in that order; junction bases with no gene match: 6.

This chain joins TRBV4-2 and TRBJ2-2; 10 positions match TRBD2. Germline loops: CDR1 LGHNA, CDR2 YNFKEQ. The CDR3 length is 15 residues. The V and J ends lost 3 bases and 3 bases, in that order; junction bases with no gene match: 1. This CDR3 reads CASSHLAGDTGELFF. The DNA of the CDR3 is TGTGCCAGCAGCCACCTAGCGGGAGACACCGGGGAGCTGTTTTTT.

The gene calls are TRBV7-2 and TRBJ2-7; D is uncertain. Trimming stripped 0 bases from V and 7 bases from J, with 10 bases between. This CDR3 region has 13 residues. Germline CDR1 reads SGHTA; CDR2 reads FQGNSA. This chain's CDR3 is CASSLAMRREQYF. The CDR3 coding sequence is TGTGCCAGCAGCTTAGCGATGAGGCGGGAGCAGTACTTC.